This paragraph reports one T cell receptor (beta chain). Antigen unknown. TCRdb redid the calling of the reads with MiXCR, one entry per CDR3 protein. The repertoire has some 800,000 distinct CDR3 sequences, 25% to 30% of them found once; the top ten carry about an eighth. These data belong to a study of T cell repertoires in cytomegalovirus infection. This receptor was taken from a human donor in good health (CMV status not recorded). Some clones in this sample may be carry-over from other donors' samples. The starting material was cultured CD8+ T cells from PBMCs, obtained from culture after CMV antigen stimulation.

Here the CDR3 reads CASTPRGATGANVLTF. DNA of the CDR3: TGCGCCAGCACGCCCCGGGGGGCCACTGGGGCCAACGTCCTGACTTTC. The chain is built from TRBV10-2 and TRBJ2-6; TRBD2 is a possible D gene (7 bases). The CDR3 loop spans 16 amino acids. Trimming stripped 7 bases from V and 2 bases from J, with 15 bases between. Germline CDR1 reads WSHSY; CDR2 reads SAAADI.